This entry describes one TCR beta chain. The sample originates from a study of molecular identifiers for immune sequencing clone quantification. TCRdb reanalysed the PCR reads using MiXCR and keeps one entry per CDR3 protein. The sample contains some 580,000 distinct CDR3 sequences, less than 30% of which appear only once. Trimming shortened V by 7 bases and J by 3 bases, and 19 bases separated the two germline ends. Looked up from germline, CDR1 is LNHDA and CDR2 is SQIVND (reference sequence). CDR3 size: 16 residues. The origin of this receptor is a human donor in good health. Some libraries in this study had Jurkat cell RNA spiked in. The material sequenced was naive CD8+ T cells from blood, with Jurkat cell RNA spiked in. Noted subset: FACS-sorted CD8+CD4-CCR7+CD45RA+ naive T cells. V is TRBV19 and J is TRBJ2-4; the D call may be TRBD1 or TRBD2 (7 bases each). CDR3 sequence (DNA): TGTGCCAGTACCCAGGGGGGGGGCGGTGGCAAAAACATTCAGTACTTC. Protein: CASTQGGGGGKNIQYF.